This TCR beta chain originates from a study of T cell responses to AZD1222 COVID-19 vaccine. With 4 bases removed from V and 6 bases from J, the gap between germline ends came to 12 bases. From germline, CDR1 is SGHRS and CDR2 YFSETQ. This CDR3 has 13 amino acids. Remarks on this clone: The antigen remains undetermined.

Study outcomes and limitations: With two AZD1222 doses given, Spike-specific TCR breadth and depth both rose. The span of vaccine-associated CD4 TCRs extended across spike, with dominance at 160-218 and 743-854. Baseline seropositivity occurred in only 5 to 7 AZD1222 recipients.

It was second doses at about 4 or about 12 weeks that were pooled. Clones were sequenced by immunoSEQ multiplex PCR, and TCRdb holds only the in-frame ones, with some missing. The data show 65,000 to 90,000 clones, 80% to 90% seen once. This sequence was found in an adult who received the AZD1222 COVID-19 vaccine. The starting material was peripheral blood, obtained 28 days after the second AZD1222 dose. The chain uses TRBV5-1 and TRBJ2-3, with a weak D call TRBD1 (7 bases). CDR3 DNA: TGCGCCAGCAGCGGCGGGACAGTGGATACGCAGTATTTT. This encodes CASSGGTVDTQYF.